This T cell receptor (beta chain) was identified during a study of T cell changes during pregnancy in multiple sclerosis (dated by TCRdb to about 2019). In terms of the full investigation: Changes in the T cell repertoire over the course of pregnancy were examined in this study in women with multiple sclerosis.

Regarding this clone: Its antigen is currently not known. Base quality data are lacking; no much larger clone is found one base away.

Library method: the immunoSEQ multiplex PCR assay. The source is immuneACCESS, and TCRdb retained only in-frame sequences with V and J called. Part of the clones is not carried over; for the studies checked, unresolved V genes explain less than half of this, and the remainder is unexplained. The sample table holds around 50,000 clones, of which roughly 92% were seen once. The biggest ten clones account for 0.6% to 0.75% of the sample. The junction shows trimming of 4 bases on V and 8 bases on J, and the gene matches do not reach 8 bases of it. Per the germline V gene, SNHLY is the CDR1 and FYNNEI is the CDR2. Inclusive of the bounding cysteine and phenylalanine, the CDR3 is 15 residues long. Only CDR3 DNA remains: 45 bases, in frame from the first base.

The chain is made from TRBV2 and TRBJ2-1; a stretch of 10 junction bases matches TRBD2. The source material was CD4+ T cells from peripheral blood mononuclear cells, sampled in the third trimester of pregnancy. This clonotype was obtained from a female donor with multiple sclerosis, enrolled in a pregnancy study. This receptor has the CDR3 CASSAEAGGPYEQFF. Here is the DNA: TGTGCCAGCAGTGCGGAAGCGGGAGGGCCCTATGAGCAGTTCTTC.